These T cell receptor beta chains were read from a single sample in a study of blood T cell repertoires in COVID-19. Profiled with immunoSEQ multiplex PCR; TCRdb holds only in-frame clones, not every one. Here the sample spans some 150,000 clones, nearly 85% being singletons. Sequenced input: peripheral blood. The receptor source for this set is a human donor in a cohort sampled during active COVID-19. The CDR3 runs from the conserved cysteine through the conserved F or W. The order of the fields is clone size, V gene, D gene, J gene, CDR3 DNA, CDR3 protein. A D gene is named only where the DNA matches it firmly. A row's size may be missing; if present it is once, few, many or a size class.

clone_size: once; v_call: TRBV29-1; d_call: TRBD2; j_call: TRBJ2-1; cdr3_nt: TGCAGCGTTGGGGAGCTTGGCGGGAGGAATGAGCAGTTCTTC; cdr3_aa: CSVGELGGRNEQFF
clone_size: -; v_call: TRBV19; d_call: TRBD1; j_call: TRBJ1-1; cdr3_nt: TGTGCCAGTAGTGCGGGACAGACTGAAGCTTTCTTT; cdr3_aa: CASSAGQTEAFF
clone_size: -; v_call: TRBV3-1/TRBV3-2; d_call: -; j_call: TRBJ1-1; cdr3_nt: TGTGCCAGCAGCCAAGATATGGCTGGGAACACTGAAGCTTTCTTT; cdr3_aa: CASSQDMAGNTEAFF
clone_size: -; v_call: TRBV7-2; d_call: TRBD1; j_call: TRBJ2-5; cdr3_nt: TGTGCCAGCAGCCCACGACAGGGCCTCCAAGAGACCCAGTACTTC; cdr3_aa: CASSPRQGLQETQYF
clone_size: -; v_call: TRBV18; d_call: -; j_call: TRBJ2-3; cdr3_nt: TGTGCCAGCTCACCGGGTCGGGAGACCCCAGATACGCAGTATTTT; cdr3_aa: CASSPGRETPDTQYF
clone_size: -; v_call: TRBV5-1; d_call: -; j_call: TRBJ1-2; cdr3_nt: TGCGCCAGCAGCCCTTCAGGGCGTGCTAACTATGGCTACACCTTC; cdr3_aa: CASSPSGRANYGYTF
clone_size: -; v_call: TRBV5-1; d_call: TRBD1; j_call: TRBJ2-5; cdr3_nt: TGCGCCAGCAGGGCGACAGGGTTAGACCAAGAGACCCAGTACTTC; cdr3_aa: CASRATGLDQETQYF
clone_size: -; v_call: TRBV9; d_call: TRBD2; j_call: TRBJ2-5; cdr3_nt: TGTGCCAGCAGCGTAGGCGGGGGGGCTGAGGAGACCCAGTACTTC; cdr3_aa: CASSVGGGAEETQYF
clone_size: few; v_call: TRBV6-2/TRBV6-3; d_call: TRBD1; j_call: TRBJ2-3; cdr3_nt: TGTGCCAGCAGTTTAAAGGACAGGGCCACAGATACGCAGTATTTT; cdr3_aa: CASSLKDRATDTQYF
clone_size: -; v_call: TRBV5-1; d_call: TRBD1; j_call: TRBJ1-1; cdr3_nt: TGCGCCAGCAGCCCGGAGGGACAGTCATACACTGAAGCTTTCTTT; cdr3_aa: CASSPEGQSYTEAFF
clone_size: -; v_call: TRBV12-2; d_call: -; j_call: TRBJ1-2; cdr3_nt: TGTGCAAGTCGACAAAGGAGGAAGCCAGGAGAAAACTATGGCTACACCTTC; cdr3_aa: CASRQRRKPGENYGYTF
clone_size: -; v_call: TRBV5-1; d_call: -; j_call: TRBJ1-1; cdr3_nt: TGCGCCAGCAGCGCGTCTGGGAGGGCAGGAGCCACTGAAGCTTTCTTT; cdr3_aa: CASSASGRAGATEAFF
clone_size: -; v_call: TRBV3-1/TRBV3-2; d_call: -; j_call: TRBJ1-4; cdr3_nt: TGTGCCAGCAGCCAACCTCTGGGGCTCGGAGAAAAACTGTTTTTT; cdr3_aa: CASSQPLGLGEKLFF